Following are 29 T cell receptor beta chains from one sample sequenced in a study of cytomegalovirus exposure and HLA in healthy donors. PCR involved 60 Vbeta and 13 Jbeta primers. Assay used: immunoSEQ multiplex PCR; TCRdb lists only in-frame clones, some missing. The sample gives about 240,000 clones, 75% to 85% of which show up once; around 8.6% is in the top ten. Sample: PBMCs. The receptors were gathered from an older woman in good health and CMV-seropositive.

J is TRBJ1-4 and V is TRBV6-1; a possible D gene is TRBD1 (5 bases). Between the trimmed V and J ends, which lost 5 bases and 10 bases, there was a span of 11 bases. There are 12 residues in the CDR3. Germline V gives CDR1 MNHNS, CDR2 SASEGT. The CDR3: CASSFRGGKLFF. Written as DNA, the CDR3 is TGTGCCAGCAGTTTTAGGGGCGGAAAACTGTTTTTT.

This chain uses TRBV30 with TRBJ2-1; 7 nucleotides match TRBD2. The CDR3 length is 11 residues. J was trimmed by 10 bases and V by 1 base; bases with no gene match: 1. CDR1 is GTSNPN, CDR2 SVGIG, per germline (reference sequence). The CDR3 DNA is TGTGCCTGGAGTGCACTAGCGGAGCAGTTCTTC. Translated, it gives CAWSALAEQFF.

The chain has TRBV19 and TRBJ1-5, with D maybe TRBD1 (5 bases). The CDR3 is made up of 15 amino acids. Per the germline V gene, CDR1 is LNHDA and CDR2 is SQIVND (reference sequence). The germline V and J ends were trimmed by 5 bases and 2 bases, with 13 bases remaining between them. The CDR3 DNA reads as TGTGCCAGTAGTTCGGGGGAAGCAGGCAATCAGCCCCAGCATTTT. It translates to CASSSGEAGNQPQHF.

The chain recombines TRBV6-5 with TRBJ2-2; no reliable D call. V lost 6 bases and J 4 bases, leaving 9 bases between the germline ends. CDR1 is MNHEY, CDR2 SVGAGI, per germline. CDR3 length: 13 residues. CDR3 nucleotide sequence: TGTGCCAGCAGCCCGTTCCCCACCGGGGAGCTGTTTTTT. This encodes CASSPFPTGELFF.

The chain employs TRBV5-6 and TRBJ1-6; TRBD1 matches at 8 bases. The CDR3 contains 17 residues. With 0 bases clipped from V and 6 bases from J, the junction kept 8 bases outside the gene matches. Germline-derived CDR1 and CDR2 are SGHDT and YYEEEE. The CDR3 DNA reads TGTGCCAGCAGCTTGGGACCCCGGGACAGGCCTAATTCACCCCTCCACTTT. Translated, it gives CASSLGPRDRPNSPLHF.

The chain links TRBV5-6 to TRBJ1-2; D gene unclear. The CDR3 is made up of 12 amino acids. Per the germline V gene, CDR1 is SGHDT and CDR2 is YYEEEE. Trimming took 1 base from V and 4 from J, leaving 5 bases between them. For the CDR3, the DNA is TGTGCCAGCAGCTTGAGCTCCTATGGCTACACCTTC. Translating it yields CASSLSSYGYTF.

The J gene is TRBJ2-5, the V gene TRBV4-1, with TRBD2 identical over 7 bases. Losses at the gene ends were 1 base for V and 11 bases for J; bases not matched to a gene: 7. The length of the CDR3 is 13 residues. Germline V gene lookup returns CDR1 MGHRA and CDR2 YSYEKL. CDR3 DNA sequence: TGCGCCAGCAGCCAAGGACTAGCTGGAGAGCAGTACTTC. Translation: CASSQGLAGEQYF.

This clone came up once. The chain links TRBV5-1 to TRBJ2-7; TRBD1 might be the D (5 bases). CDR1 is SGHRS and CDR2 is YFSETQ in the germline V gene. The CDR3 is 12 residues long. The germline V and J ends were trimmed by 2 bases and 4 bases, with 7 bases remaining between them. CDR3 sequence (DNA): TGCGCCAGCAGCTTCCAGGGTTACGAGCAGTACTTC. Its translation: CASSFQGYEQYF.

The chain employs TRBV19 and TRBJ1-4, with D uncertain. Germline V gene sequence: CDR1 LNHDA, CDR2 SQIVND (reference sequence). V shed 5 bases and J shed 13 bases, with 23 bases lying between them. The CDR3 is 15 amino acids. In DNA form, the CDR3 reads TGTGCCAGTAGTTTTGCAGCCTTGAGGTTGGATAGACTGTTTTTT. Residues: CASSFAALRLDRLFF.

The V and J genes are TRBV2 and TRBJ1-2, with D perhaps TRBD1 (6 bases). Trimming took 5 bases from V and 0 from J, leaving 10 bases between them. Germline CDR1 reads SNHLY; CDR2 reads FYNNEI. The CDR3 runs to 14 residues. This CDR3 reads CASSLDRPNYGYTF. The CDR3 DNA reads TGTGCCAGCAGTCTCGACAGGCCTAACTATGGCTACACCTTC.

Only one count was recorded for this clone. The chain employs TRBV28 and TRBJ1-1, with D unresolved. The germline CDR1 and CDR2 sequences are MDHEN and SYDVKM. V lost 3 bases and J lost 4, with 9 bases in between. CDR3 length equals 13 residues. The CDR3 bases are TGTGCCAGCAGTTTCGGGCGGGCCACTGAAGCTTTCTTT. This encodes CASSFGRATEAFF.

V is TRBV7-9 and J is TRBJ1-1, with a tentative D call TRBD1 (5 bases). The germline V gene has CDR1 SEHNR and CDR2 FQNEAQ (reference sequence). The CDR3 loop spans 14 amino acids. V lost 1 base and J lost 4, with 10 bases in between. The CDR3 is CASSLEGRGTEAFF. The CDR3 coding sequence is TGTGCCAGCAGCTTAGAGGGAAGGGGCACTGAAGCTTTCTTT.

The V gene is TRBV5-1, the J gene TRBJ2-3; no firm D call. Germline-derived CDR1 and CDR2 are SGHRS and YFSETQ. Trimming took off 0 bases at V and 4 bases at J, with 15 bases between the two ends. The CDR3 extends over 16 amino acids. The CDR3: CASSLVPVGVADTQYF. In DNA form, the CDR3 reads TGCGCCAGCAGCTTGGTTCCTGTAGGAGTTGCAGATACGCAGTATTTT.

The CDR3 bases are TGTGCCAGCAGCTTCCGCAGGGGGAACACTGAAGCTTTCTTT. This codes for CASSFRRGNTEAFF. The rearrangement uses TRBV7-2 and TRBJ1-1, with D maybe TRBD1 (6 bases). Trimming pared 3 bases from V and 1 base from J, leaving 9 bases between. Germline V gives CDR1 SGHTA, CDR2 FQGNSA. The CDR3 is 14 amino acids.

This chain links TRBV4-1 with TRBJ1-3, with D possibly TRBD1 on 6 matching bases. Germline V lookup: CDR1 MGHRA, CDR2 YSYEKL. Trimming left V 6 bases short and J 1 base short, with 16 bases between. This CDR3 spans 16 amino acids. The CDR3 nucleotides are TGCGCCAGCAGAAGAACAGGGTTCCAGTCTGGAAACACCATATATTTT. Translated, it gives CASRRTGFQSGNTIYF.

The gene calls are TRBV25-1 and TRBJ1-1; D is ambiguous. V lost 2 bases and J lost 5, with 12 bases in between. Germline loops: CDR1 MGHDK, CDR2 SYGVNS. The CDR3 sequence is 14 residues long. This CDR3 reads CASSERVYPTEAFF. CDR3 in DNA: TGTGCCAGCAGTGAACGCGTTTACCCTACTGAAGCTTTCTTT. The variable domain in full, completed from reference TRBV25-1 and TRBJ1-1, reads EADIYQTPRYLVIGTGKKITLECSQTMGHDKMYWYQQDPGMELHLIHYSYGVNSTEKGDLSSESTVSRIRTEHFPLTLESARPSHTSQYLCASSERVYPTEAFFGQGTRLTVV.

This clone showed up just a few times. The rearrangement uses TRBV30 and TRBJ2-1; TRBD2 matches at 8 bases. This CDR3 comprises 14 residues. V was pared by 5 bases and J by 4 bases, with 7 bases of the junction left unmatched. Germline values: CDR1 GTSNPN, CDR2 SVGIG (reference sequence). Here the CDR3 DNA reads TGTGCCTGGGCAACTAGCGGAACTTACAATGAGCAGTTCTTC. Translating gives CAWATSGTYNEQFF.

The chain couples TRBV7-3 to TRBJ2-1; 7 nucleotides line up with TRBD2. V shed 1 base, J shed 9 bases, and the junction held 9 bases outside the gene matches. The CDR3 runs to 15 residues. Per the germline V gene, CDR1 is SGHTA and CDR2 is FQGTGA. The CDR3 sequence: CASSLSGAGVGEQFF. DNA for the CDR3: TGTGCCAGCAGCTTAAGTGGGGCGGGAGTCGGTGAGCAGTTCTTC.

The chain carries TRBV2 and TRBJ1-4; D is unclear. CDR3 length: 14 amino acids. Germline V gene lookup returns CDR1 SNHLY and CDR2 FYNNEI. With 3 bases removed from V and 2 bases from J, the gap between germline ends came to 7 bases. The CDR3 reads CASSDGQTNEKLFF. CDR3 coding DNA: TGTGCCAGCAGTGATGGTCAGACTAATGAAAAACTGTTTTTT.

V is TRBV28 and J is TRBJ1-1, with unresolved D. V lost 2 bases and J lost 8, with 9 bases in between. CDR3 length equals 12 residues. Germline lookup yields CDR1 MDHEN and CDR2 SYDVKM. CDR3: CASSLQRLEAFF. The CDR3 DNA is TGTGCCAGCAGTTTACAGAGACTAGAAGCTTTCTTT.

The chain recombines TRBV10-3 with TRBJ2-2; 11 bases map to TRBD2. CDR1 is ENHRY, CDR2 SYGVKD, per germline. V lost 0 bases, J lost 0 bases, and 9 bases stayed unmatched. There are 20 residues in the CDR3. Written as DNA, the CDR3 is TGTGCCATCAGTGAGTCTATGACTAGCGGGACCCTCGCGAACACCGGGGAGCTGTTTTTT. This translates into CAISESMTSGTLANTGELFF.

This clone appeared a single time. The DNA is omitted, as the CDR3 cannot be located on it reliably, and the CDR3 follows TCRdb's listing. The chain has TRBV2 and TRBJ2-7; whether TRBD1, the table's D call, matches the DNA was not checked. The CDR3 length equals 11 residues, ends included. CDR1 and CDR2 (germline): SNHLY, FYNNEI. This CDR3 is CASSDVGTGNF.

This clone was seen once. At one end, the junction sequence differs from germline, possibly due to a read error. The chain links TRBV7-9 to TRBJ1-2, with 7 bases identical to TRBD1. CDR3 length: 13 residues. Per germline, CDR1 SEHNR and CDR2 FQNEAQ (reference sequence). Here the CDR3 reads CSSSADRVYGYTF. CDR3 sequence (DNA): TGTTCCAGCAGCGCCGACAGGGTCTATGGCTACACCTTC.

This clone has more than one count but fewer than ten. The V gene is TRBV9, the J gene TRBJ2-5, with 10 nucleotides matching TRBD2. The J call is uncertain, as TRBJ2-7 better fits the DNA end. Germline CDR1 and CDR2: SGDLS and YYNGEE. The CDR3 sequence is 14 residues long. The CDR3 DNA is TGTGCCAGCAGCCCTCGGGTAGCGGGAGGCGAGCAGTACTTC. This gives the protein CASSPRVAGGEQYF.

J is TRBJ2-1 and V is TRBV6-5; 7 positions match TRBD2. Germline V lookup: CDR1 MNHEY, CDR2 SVGAGI. Trimming took 4 bases from V and 1 from J; bases not matched to a gene: 4. The CDR3 is made up of 15 amino acids. CDR3 region: CASSSPLASYNEQFF. The CDR3 coding sequence is TGTGCCAGCAGTTCCCCACTAGCGTCCTACAATGAGCAGTTCTTC.

The V gene is TRBV4-1, the J gene TRBJ2-1; the match to TRBD2 covers 13 bases. With V trimmed by 0 bases and J by 8 bases, 4 bases remained unmatched. The CDR3 covers 16 residues. The germline V gene encodes CDR1 MGHRA and CDR2 YSYEKL. The CDR3 is CASSQEGGLAGDEQFF. CDR3 bases: TGCGCCAGCAGCCAAGAAGGTGGACTAGCGGGAGATGAGCAGTTCTTC.

The chain links TRBV6-1 to TRBJ2-3; no reliable D call. The CDR3 covers 12 residues. Germline V lookup: CDR1 MNHNS, CDR2 SASEGT. V dropped 4 bases and J dropped 0 bases, with 2 bases sitting between them. The CDR3, as DNA: TGTGCCAGCAGTGCTAGCACAGATACGCAGTATTTT. Translation gives CASSASTDTQYF.

DNA for the CDR3: TGTGCCAGTAGCCGGGGACTAGCGGGACGTCGGTCCTACGAGCAGTACTTC. Translation: CASSRGLAGRRSYEQYF. The chain combines TRBV19 with TRBJ2-7; TRBD2 matches 13 bases. Germline assignment: CDR1 LNHDA and CDR2 SQIVND (reference sequence). This CDR3 has 17 residues. With V trimmed by 6 bases and J by 1 base, 9 bases remained unmatched.

Written as DNA, the CDR3 is TGTGCCAGCAGCTTACTAGCGGGAGGTGAGCAGTACTTC. Its protein product is CASSLLAGGEQYF. The chain uses TRBV11-2 and TRBJ2-7; the match to TRBD2 covers 11 bases. Trimming removed 2 bases from V and 7 bases from J; junction bases left unmatched: 1. The CDR3 has 13 residues. Germline CDR1 and CDR2: SGHAT and FQNNGV. Filled out from reference TRBV11-2 and TRBJ2-7, the complete variable domain reads EAGVAQSPRYKIIEKRQSVAFWCNPISGHATLYWYQQILGQGPKLLIQFQNNGVVDDSQLPKDRFSAERLKGVDSTLKIQPAKLEDSAVYLCASSLLAGGEQYFGPGTRLTVT.